This T cell receptor beta chain was retrieved from a study of STAT5B mutations in CD4+ large granular lymphocyte leukemia. Points from the study as a whole: Top patient clones used TRBV06 genes more often: 8/27 versus 2/35 in controls. Patient CD4-sorted repertoires looked more clonal than healthy CD4+ repertoires, even without putative leukemic clones. The CD4+ versus CD8+ T-LGLL clonality difference may reflect limited sample size.

This was a survey-level run. Produced via immunoSEQ multiplex PCR; TCRdb's table is partial and in-frame only. The sample includes under 50,000 clones, about four fifths of them seen just once. Germline CDR1 reads MGHRA; CDR2 reads YSYEKL. CDR3 length: 14 amino acids. The V gene lost 2 bases and the J gene lost 5 bases, with 9 bases spanning the gap. With regard to this clone: What it binds is not known.

The material sequenced was CD4+ T cells from blood buffy coats. The rearrangement links TRBV4-1 to TRBJ1-4, with D uncertain. The TCR originated in a human donor in good health. The CDR3 coding sequence is TGCGCCAGCAGCCAATTCCTCCTAAATGAAAAACTGTTTTTT. Translated: CASSQFLLNEKLFF.